Each of the 25 T cell receptor beta chains below was sequenced from the same sample in a study of T cell responses to AZD1222 COVID-19 vaccine. Data came from immunoSEQ multiplex PCR; TCRdb stores just in-frame clones and leaves some out. Among some 110,000 clones, around 92% were seen once, and the ten largest hold roughly 4.2%. The material was peripheral blood, obtained on day 0 of AZD1222 vaccination. All receptors come from an adult in good health.

This chain uses TRBV5-1 with TRBJ2-5; D remains unclear. This CDR3 region has 12 residues. V gave up 7 bases and J gave up 5 bases, with 12 bases separating them. Germline values: CDR1 SGHRS, CDR2 YFSETQ. This CDR3 reads CASSERKETQYF. CDR3 bases: TGCGCCAGCTCGGAACGGAAGGAGACCCAGTACTTC.

The chain carries TRBV3-1 (or the pseudogene TRBV3-2) and TRBJ2-7; maybe TRBD2 (7 bases). The ends were cut back, 0 bases at V and 3 bases at J, with 9 bases in the middle. The CDR3 loop spans 14 amino acids. Germline CDR1 and CDR2: LGHDT and YNNKEL (reference sequence). The CDR3 sequence: CASSQDRGGYEQYF. The CDR3 nucleotides are TGTGCCAGCAGCCAAGATAGGGGGGGCTACGAGCAGTACTTC.

This clone was counted once. The rearrangement uses TRBV10-3 and TRBJ1-1; D not certain. Germline V gene sequence: CDR1 ENHRY, CDR2 SYGVKD. The CDR3 length is 12 residues. Trimming pared 4 bases from V and 8 bases from J, leaving 11 bases between. Here the CDR3 reads CAISAQAKEAFF. In DNA, the CDR3 is TGTGCCATCAGTGCGCAGGCCAAAGAAGCTTTCTTT.

This chain connects TRBV6-6 to TRBJ2-1, with 12 positions matching TRBD2. With 7 bases clipped from V and 0 bases from J, the junction kept 1 base outside the gene matches. This CDR3 spans 15 amino acids. Per germline, CDR1 MNHNY and CDR2 SVGAGI (reference sequence). The CDR3 nucleotides are TGTGCCAGCACTAGCGGGAGGGGCTCCTACAATGAGCAGTTCTTC. Translation: CASTSGRGSYNEQFF.

This rearrangement joins TRBV11-2 to TRBJ2-7; 8 bases fit TRBD2. This CDR3 contains 14 residues. Germline V gene data show CDR1 as SGHAT and CDR2 as FQNNGV. Trimming took 4 bases from V and 7 from J; bases not matched to a gene: 9. The CDR3 here is CASSYGGASGEQYF. In DNA, the CDR3 is TGTGCCAGCAGCTACGGGGGGGCCTCAGGGGAGCAGTACTTC.

The V gene is TRBV5-6, the J gene TRBJ2-2; D not certain. V lost 4 bases to trimming and J lost 6 bases, with 10 bases between them. CDR3 size: 13 residues. Germline loops: CDR1 SGHDT, CDR2 YYEEEE. As DNA, the CDR3 is TGTGCCAGCAGCCCCCAGCTAGCCGGGGAGCTGTTTTTT. It encodes CASSPQLAGELFF.

A single count supports this clone. The rearrangement links TRBV10-3 to TRBJ1-1; no firm D call. The CDR3 contains 16 residues. CDR1 and CDR2 (germline): ENHRY, SYGVKD. For the CDR3, the DNA is TGTGCGACCGCCAATGCTGGGGAAGTTCGGAACACTGAAGCTTTCTTT. Translating it yields CATANAGEVRNTEAFF.

The rearrangement joins TRBV7-3 to TRBJ2-2; D is undetermined. Trimming took 1 base from V and 1 from J, leaving 10 bases between them. Germline V gene data show CDR1 as SGHTA and CDR2 as FQGTGA. CDR3 length: 16 amino acids. The CDR3 DNA follows: TGTGCCAGCAGCTTAATGCCCCCGGGGAACACCGGGGAGCTGTTTTTT. Its translation is CASSLMPPGNTGELFF.

In this sample, this clone turned up once. The chain combines TRBV12-3 or TRBV12-4 with TRBJ1-1; D call uncertain. Trimming removed 6 bases from V and 5 bases from J, with 10 bases in between. The CDR3 has 12 amino acids. The CDR3 DNA reads TGTGCCAGCAGGGTGGGCGTGACTGAAGCTTTCTTT. Translated, it gives CASRVGVTEAFF.

This rearrangement joins TRBV9 to TRBJ1-1; D is ambiguous. The V gene's germline CDR1 is SGDLS and CDR2 YYNGEE. The CDR3 covers 15 residues. V was cut by 0 bases and J by 1 base, with 10 bases left in between. This CDR3 reads CASSVDEARNTEAFF. CDR3 DNA: TGTGCCAGCAGCGTAGACGAGGCAAGGAACACTGAAGCTTTCTTT. Full variable domain (remainder filled in from reference TRBV9 and TRBJ1-1): DSGVTQTPKHLITATGQRVTLRCSPRSGDLSVYWYQQSLDQGLQFLIQYYNGEERAKGNILERFSAQQFPDLHSELNLSSLELGDSALYFCASSVDEARNTEAFFGQGTRLTVV.

This clone was detected only once. The chain employs TRBV6-2 or TRBV6-3 and TRBJ1-6, with TRBD1 matching 8 bases. This CDR3 has 15 amino acids. Trimming removed 2 bases from V and 10 bases from J; junction bases left unmatched: 7. Germline CDR1 is MNHEY and CDR2 is SVGEGT. The CDR3: CASSYQGARGSPLHF. CDR3 nucleotide sequence: TGTGCCAGCAGTTACCAGGGGGCTAGAGGGTCACCCCTCCACTTT.

The V and J genes are TRBV7-8 and TRBJ1-3; D is uncertain. The V end lost 2 bases, the J end lost 0 bases, and 11 bases lay between the germline ends. This CDR3 contains 16 residues. The germline gives CDR1 SGHVS, CDR2 FQNEAQ. The CDR3 region is CASSLTDGSSGNTIYF. CDR3 in DNA: TGTGCCAGCAGCTTAACGGACGGTAGCTCTGGAAACACCATATATTTT.

CDR3 in amino acids: CSDFDRGIFGYTF. The CDR3 bases are TGCAGCGACTTCGACAGGGGAATCTTTGGCTACACCTTC. This chain links TRBV29-1 with TRBJ1-2; 8 bases are a match to TRBD1. Germline CDR1 is SQVTM and CDR2 is ANQGSEA. This CDR3 contains 13 residues. After removal of 7 bases from V and 7 bases from J, the junction contained 11 bases not matched to a gene.

The chain carries TRBV6-5 and TRBJ2-5; tentatively, D is TRBD1 (5 bases). The V gene lost 0 bases and the J gene lost 1 base, with 9 bases spanning the gap. CDR1 MNHEY and CDR2 SVGAGI come from the germline V gene. The CDR3 has 15 residues. In DNA form, the CDR3 reads TGTGCCAGCAGTTACTCGGCGACAGCCCAAGAGACCCAGTACTTC. Translated: CASSYSATAQETQYF.

The sample holds a few counts of this clone. The chain recombines TRBV3-1 (or the pseudogene TRBV3-2) with TRBJ1-2, with 9 positions matching TRBD1. The CDR3 has 14 amino acids. Germline-derived CDR1 and CDR2 are LGHDT and YNNKEL (reference sequence). V lost 2 bases to trimming and J lost 5 bases; unmatched junction nucleotides: 3. Here the CDR3 DNA reads TGTGCCAGCAGCCAAACGACAGGGGGTTATGGCTACACCTTC. Protein: CASSQTTGGYGYTF.

J is TRBJ2-7 and V is TRBV14; a possible D gene is TRBD2 (5 bases). CDR3 length: 16 amino acids. V was cut by 1 base and J by 4 bases, with 17 bases left in between. Germline V gene lookup returns CDR1 SGHDN and CDR2 FVKESK. The CDR3 loop is CASSQGRPSQGYEQYF. CDR3 nucleotides: TGTGCCAGCAGCCAAGGACGGCCTAGCCAAGGGTACGAGCAGTACTTC. The whole variable domain, filled in from reference TRBV14 and TRBJ2-7, reads EAGVTQFPSHSVIEKGQTVTLRCDPISGHDNLYWYRRVMGKEIKFLLHFVKESKQDESGMPNNRFLAERTGGTYSTLKVQPAELEDSGVYFCASSQGRPSQGYEQYFGPGTRLTVT.

The chain recombines TRBV11-2 with TRBJ2-5; 14 bases agree with TRBD2. In germline, CDR1 is SGHAT, CDR2 FQNNGV. The CDR3 covers 15 residues. Trimming took 5 bases from V and 6 from J; bases not matched to a gene: 5. The CDR3 sequence is CASSQTSGGVKTQYF. In DNA, the CDR3 is TGTGCCAGCAGCCAGACTAGCGGGGGGGTAAAGACCCAGTACTTC.

This clone was counted once. V usage is TRBV2 and J usage is TRBJ1-5; no clear D. The CDR3 is 13 amino acids. V was shortened by 8 bases and J by 0 bases, with 8 bases between the two germline ends. Looked up from germline, CDR1 is SNHLY and CDR2 is FYNNEI. The CDR3 DNA sequence: TGTGCCAGCGAAGCGGGTAGCAATCAGCCCCAGCATTTT. This sequence encodes CASEAGSNQPQHF.

This sequence joins TRBV2 and TRBJ1-5, with D possibly TRBD1 on 5 matching bases. The CDR3 consists of 14 residues. V was shortened by 3 bases and J by 5 bases, with 11 bases between the two germline ends. From germline, CDR1 is SNHLY and CDR2 FYNNEI. The CDR3 sequence: CASSENRPDQPQHF. In DNA form, the CDR3 reads TGTGCCAGCAGTGAGAACAGGCCGGATCAGCCCCAGCATTTT.

The table lists this clone with a few counts. The chain employs TRBV5-1 and TRBJ2-2; tentative D call: TRBD1 (6 bases). CDR1 is SGHRS and CDR2 is YFSETQ in the germline V gene. V was cut by 3 bases and J by 6 bases, with 27 bases left in between. CDR3 length: 19 amino acids. The CDR3: CASSSRSGRGQGFAGELFF. The CDR3 DNA follows: TGCGCCAGCAGCTCAAGATCAGGCAGGGGTCAAGGTTTCGCCGGGGAGCTGTTTTTT.

The chain carries TRBV28 and TRBJ2-7; 8 bases fit TRBD1. With V trimmed by 7 bases and J by 2 bases, 4 bases remained unmatched. This CDR3 has 13 residues. CDR1 and CDR2 (germline): MDHEN, SYDVKM. The CDR3, as DNA: TGTGCCAGCATCGGACAGGGAGCCTACGAGCAGTACTTC. It is translated as CASIGQGAYEQYF.

J is TRBJ1-3 and V is TRBV28, with 8 bases aligning to TRBD1. The CDR3 is 16 amino acids. Germline lookup yields CDR1 MDHEN and CDR2 SYDVKM. With 2 bases clipped from V and 1 base from J, the junction kept 4 bases outside the gene matches. The DNA for the CDR3 is TGTGCCAGCAGTTTACAGGGGGCTAGTTCTGGAAACACCATATATTTT. Translated: CASSLQGASSGNTIYF.

The rearrangement uses TRBV7-6 and TRBJ2-6; no definite D call. The CDR3 is 15 amino acids. V lost 5 bases to trimming and J lost 0 bases, with 8 bases between them. CDR1 is SGHVS and CDR2 is FNYEAQ in the germline V gene. The CDR3, as DNA: TGTGCCAGCAGCCCAAGGCTCTCTGGGGCCAACGTCCTGACTTTC. Its translation is CASSPRLSGANVLTF.

The rearrangement uses TRBV18 and TRBJ2-1; D perhaps matches TRBD2 (6 bases). The length of the CDR3 is 15 residues. Trimming removed 2 bases from V and 15 bases from J, with 23 bases in between. The germline V gene has CDR1 KGHSH and CDR2 LQKENI. The CDR3 is CASSPGVRDSEEPFF. For the CDR3, the DNA is TGTGCCAGCTCACCAGGGGTAAGGGACTCAGAAGAACCGTTCTTC.

This chain joins TRBV7-2 and TRBJ2-3; 9 bases align to TRBD2. The trim removed 4 bases at V and 2 bases at J, leaving 7 bases unmatched. Germline CDR1 is SGHTA and CDR2 is FQGNSA. The CDR3 consists of 16 residues. The CDR3: CASSSLTSGITDTQYF. DNA of the CDR3: TGTGCCAGCAGCTCCTTGACTAGCGGAATCACAGATACGCAGTATTTT.